This T cell receptor beta chain is drawn from a study of blood T cells in healthy people across ages (dated by TCRdb to between 2015 and 2017). About the study as a whole: In model experiments, roughly one uniquely barcoded TCR beta cDNA molecule per two T cells was captured by template switching. To track age-related changes in TCR beta repertoire diversity, the study relied on deep sequencing normalized with unique cDNA molecular identifiers. Four age groups were formed from the donors: young (average 16 years), middle-aged (more than 35), aged (roughly 59) and long-lived (less than 85). To avoid experimental bias, donors of different ages were distributed randomly across sequencing lanes. Using the same blood draw, the study looked at two additional independent replicas of 1 million unique cDNA reads for two donors, one aged 18 to 29 and the other aged 80 or older.

Reading the germline V gene (reference sequence) gives CDR1 DFQATT and CDR2 SNEGSKA. The CDR3 holds 15 amino acids from the cysteine to the phenylalanine. Only the CDR3 region is kept as DNA, spanning 45 bases read in frame from base 1. Germline trimming: 7 bases from V, 7 bases from J; junction bases outside gene matches: 15. About this clonotype: The antigen it recognizes is unknown. Per-base quality was not reported, and no clone a single base away is much larger than it.

What the research found in general, with its limitations: Since profiling was done on bulk unsorted PBMCs, naive and antigen-experienced compartments could not be conclusively compared. Total diversity estimates from one million sequenced T cells were considered lower bounds and underestimates. The percentage of naive T cells measured by flow cytometry correlated strongly with observed TCR beta diversity. Observed TCR beta diversity per million T cells fell roughly linearly with age, and a significant reduction was already apparent by age around 40. Compared with the aged group, the long-lived group had more naive CD4+ T cells, fewer expanded clones and increased TCR diversity, suggesting age selection. Because the CMV infection status of the donors was unknown, age-related changes in expanded clonotypes may potentially have been confounded.

Donors were under 40 systemically healthy Caucasian individuals from Russia aged about 6 to 100 years. Each donor gave ten milliliters of peripheral blood, drawn into EDTA-treated Vacutainer tubes. Ficoll-Paque density-gradient centrifugation was used to isolate PBMCs, with at least 7 million per sample. Total RNA, at least 6 micrograms per sample, was extracted from PBMCs with Trizol reagent. For every donor, an aliquot of PBMCs went through flow cytometry to measure the percentages of naive CD45RAhigh/CD27high T cells. Libraries came from 5' RACE. Sequencing was performed on an Illumina HiSeq 2500. The second PCR ran for about 7 to 11 cycles and used a J-beta primer mix along with a sample-barcoded 5' primer. A template-switch 5' adaptor carrying 12 random nucleotides introduced a unique molecular identifier onto each TCR beta cDNA molecule. Each sample yielded at least 2.5 million CDR3-containing paired-end reads. All of the RNA was converted into first-strand cDNA using the Mint cDNA synthesis kit, with a TRBC-specific oligonucleotide serving as the primer. Following uracil-DNA glycosylase treatment, a first 18-cycle PCR with universal primers M1SS and BC2_uni_R was performed on all cDNA. From the authors' description of their analysis: Each sample was normalized by randomly selecting 1 million high-quality reads, each carrying a distinct molecular identifier. Instead of being binned into consensus sequences, reads with shared molecular identifiers were discarded. MiTCR, run with a Q25 quality threshold and the strictest error-elimination algorithm, handled CDR3 identification, clonotype clustering and error correction. A nonparametric unseen species model using Euler transformation provided a lower-bound estimate of total TCR beta diversity. TCRdb passed the public sequencing reads through fastp at Q25 and MiXCR, retaining productive beta sequences. One record per CDR3 amino acid sequence lists the most common genes and DNA. In this record, the V and J calls reflect TCRdb's handling and not the investigators' own analysis. The sample table contains some 1.6 million distinct CDR3 sequences; only one count was recorded for roughly a third of them. In total, the top ten clones hold around 11% of the sample.

The chain joins TRBV20-1 to TRBJ2-7; TRBD2 matches 11 bases in the middle. The clonotype was recovered from a woman aged 25 to 39 in good health. Material for sequencing was blood. CDR3 loop: CSGRMGLAVNNEQYF. The DNA sequence is TGCAGTGGCAGAATGGGACTAGCGGTGAACAATGAGCAGTACTTC.